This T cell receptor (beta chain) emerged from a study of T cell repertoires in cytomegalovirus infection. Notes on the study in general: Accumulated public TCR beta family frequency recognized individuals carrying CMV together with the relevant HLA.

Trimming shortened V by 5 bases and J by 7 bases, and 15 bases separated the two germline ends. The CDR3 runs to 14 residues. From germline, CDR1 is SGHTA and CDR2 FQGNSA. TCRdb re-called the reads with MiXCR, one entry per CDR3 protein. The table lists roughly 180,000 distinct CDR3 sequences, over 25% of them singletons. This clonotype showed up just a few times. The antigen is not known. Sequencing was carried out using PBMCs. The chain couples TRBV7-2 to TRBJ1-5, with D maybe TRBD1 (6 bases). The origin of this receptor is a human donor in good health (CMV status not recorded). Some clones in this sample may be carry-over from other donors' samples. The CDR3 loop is CASSPPGEGQPQHF. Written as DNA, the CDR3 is TGTGCCAGCAGCCCCCCAGGGGAGGGACAGCCCCAGCATTTT. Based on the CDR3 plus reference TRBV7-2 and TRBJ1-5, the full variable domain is GAGVSQSPSNKVTEKGKDVELRCDPISGHTALYWYRQSLGQGLEFLIYFQGNSAPDKSGLPSDRFSAERTGGSVSTLTIQRTQQEDSAVYLCASSPPGEGQPQHFGDGTRLSIL.